Detailed here is one T cell receptor beta chain. Its antigen is still unknown. Per the germline V gene, CDR1 is SGHNT and CDR2 is YENEEA. There are 15 residues in the CDR3. V shed 1 base, J shed 4 bases, and the junction held 3 bases outside the gene matches. The data were taken from a study of cytomegalovirus exposure and HLA in healthy donors. Study background: The same platform as the approximately 660 first-cohort repertoires was used for the 100 to 150 validation repertoires, a later analysis reported. Study-level findings and limits: One later analysis, an examination of the 90 to 150 validation repertoires, found that first-cohort TCR clusters tended to co-occur in them.

Sequencing used immunoSEQ multiplex PCR; TCRdb keeps in-frame clones, though not all of them. The sample gives some 240,000 clones, roughly 86% of which show up once; around 1.3% is in the top ten. The sequenced sample was PBMCs. The chain carries TRBV11-3 and TRBJ2-5, with 10 nucleotides matching TRBD2. This receptor was taken from a woman aged 30 to 39 in good health and CMV-seropositive. CDR3 loop: CASSLGEREGETQYF. Written as DNA, the CDR3 is TGTGCCAGCAGCTTAGGGGAGCGGGAGGGAGAGACCCAGTACTTC.